This is a list of T cell receptor beta chains from one sample in a study of technical replicates of blood from several donors. Libraries were prepared by immunoSEQ multiplex PCR; TCRdb keeps only in-frame clonotypes and omits some of them. The table has approximately 49,000 clones, 92% seen once. The source material was PBMCs. The origin of the receptors is a human donor in good health. Some clones in this sample may be carry-over from other donors' samples. Both conserved end residues are trimmed from each CDR3.

j_gene | v_gene | CDR3aa
TRBJ2-1 | TRBV7-3 | ASSLAVTSGRNEQF
TRBJ2-5 | TRBV12-5 | ASGAGTIGEERAQY
TRBJ1-2 | TRBV4-3 | ASSVTGGNYGYT
TRBJ2-7 | TRBV5-5 | ASSSVLAGTSGEQY
TRBJ2-1 | TRBV6-4 | ASSDGLSSNEQF
TRBJ2-3 | TRBV4-2 | ASSQGVVGLAGGDTQY
TRBJ2-7 | TRBV5-4 | ASSASGTTYEQY
TRBJ1-1 | TRBV4-1 | ASSQDRNTEAF
TRBJ2-1 | TRBV7-2 | ASSHRTSGPGANEQF
TRBJ2-7 | TRBV5-4 | ASSLLPSGYEQY
TRBJ2-7 | TRBV6-6 | ASSRQSSYEQY
TRBJ2-2 | TRBV4-1 | ASSRDGTVNTGELF
TRBJ2-2 | TRBV15 | ATKGGLSANTGELF
TRBJ2-3 | TRBV6-1 | ASGTGGLGDTQY
TRBJ2-7 | TRBV7-8 | ASSPFPGQGNIEQY
TRBJ2-7 | TRBV6-1 | ASSPTERTSYEQY
TRBJ2-6 | TRBV7-9 | ASSFTVSGANVLT
TRBJ1-5 | TRBV7-3 | ASSLLGTGEGSQH
TRBJ2-7 | TRBV28 | ASSPPESYHEQY
TRBJ2-5 | TRBV27 | ASSLGGRRKETQY
TRBJ2-3 | TRBV5-6 | ASSGGSEPDTQY
TRBJ1-6 | TRBV6-5 | ASRPGQHSPLH
TRBJ1-5 | TRBV7-8 | ASSTDRGSNQPQH
TRBJ2-3 | TRBV7-8 | ASSRQGSDTQY
TRBJ2-1 | TRBV6-6 | ASSYTLVSEQF
TRBJ2-3 | TRBV9 | ASSVSSTDTQY
TRBJ1-6 | TRBV6-1 | ASRPGTGLSSPLH
TRBJ2-7 | TRBV5-1 | ASSLAGLPYEQY
TRBJ2-6 | TRBV15 | ATSRETAFEAGANVLT
TRBJ2-3 | TRBV16 | ASSQAGAPSDTQY
TRBJ2-7 | TRBV5-1 | ASSLVPTTGFYEQY
TRBJ2-5 | TRBV7-2 | ASSLGASGQQQTQY
TRBJ1-5 | TRBV7-8 | ASSLGQLMGNQPQH
TRBJ2-7 | TRBV11-2 | ASTLAGGYEQY
TRBJ1-3 | TRBV6-5 | ASSYSIQPSGNTIY
TRBJ1-1 | TRBV4-2 | ASSLEAGKMNTEAF
TRBJ2-1 | TRBV30 | ASPGNGSSYNEQF
TRBJ1-6 | TRBV19 | ASSIGRGTAPLH
TRBJ1-2 | TRBV4-3 | ASSQEVRQTNYGYT
TRBJ2-1 | TRBV30 | ASSGRASGNEQF
TRBJ1-2 | TRBV4-2 | ASSQVEGEGWVYGYT
TRBJ2-7 | TRBV9 | ASSVDQEPYEQY